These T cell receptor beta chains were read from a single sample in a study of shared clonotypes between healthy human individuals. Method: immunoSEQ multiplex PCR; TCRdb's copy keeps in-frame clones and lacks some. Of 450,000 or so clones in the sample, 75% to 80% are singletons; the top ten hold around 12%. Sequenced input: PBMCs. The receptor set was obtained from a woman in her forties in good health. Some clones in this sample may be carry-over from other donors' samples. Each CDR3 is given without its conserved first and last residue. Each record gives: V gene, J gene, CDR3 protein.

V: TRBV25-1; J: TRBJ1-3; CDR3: ASSSYRVDISGNTIY
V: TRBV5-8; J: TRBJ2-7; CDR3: ASSQARDSSYEQY
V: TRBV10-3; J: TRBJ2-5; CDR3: AISEPGRASETQY
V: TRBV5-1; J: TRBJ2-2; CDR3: ASREDRVANTGELF
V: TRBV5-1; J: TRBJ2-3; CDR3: ASSETGAGGTDTQY
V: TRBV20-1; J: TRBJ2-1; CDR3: SATLADGQF
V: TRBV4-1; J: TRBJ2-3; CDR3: ASSRVSVEGTDTQY
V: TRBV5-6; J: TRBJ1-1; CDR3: ASSRQGAVITEAF
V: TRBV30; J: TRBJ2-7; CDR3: AWNLGLVGYEQY
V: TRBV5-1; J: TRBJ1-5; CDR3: ASSLEVDQPQH
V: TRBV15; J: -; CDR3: ATSRRPSGQGGYEQY
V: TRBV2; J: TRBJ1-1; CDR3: ASSEQGAQDTEAF
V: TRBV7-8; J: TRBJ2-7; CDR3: ASSLRAWGSNEQY
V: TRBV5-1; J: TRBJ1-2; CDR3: ASSFTGQGNGYT
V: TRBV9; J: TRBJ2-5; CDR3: ASGGSGQETQY
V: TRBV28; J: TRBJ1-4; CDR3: ASTPTGGSEKLF
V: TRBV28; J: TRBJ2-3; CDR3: ASSLGVSTDTQY
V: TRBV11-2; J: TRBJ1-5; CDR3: ASSLRPHQPQH
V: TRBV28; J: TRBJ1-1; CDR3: ASRDVGTEAF
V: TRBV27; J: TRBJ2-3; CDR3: ASSFTPPDTQY
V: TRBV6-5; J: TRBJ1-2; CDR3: ASKLGQGGYGYT
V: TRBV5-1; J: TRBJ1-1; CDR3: ASSSAGANEAF
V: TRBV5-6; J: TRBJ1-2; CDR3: ASSFGAWGYGYT
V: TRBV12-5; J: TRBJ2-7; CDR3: ASGPDGLREQY
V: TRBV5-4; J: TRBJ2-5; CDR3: ASSLGASWETQY
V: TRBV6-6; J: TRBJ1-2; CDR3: AAGHENNYGYT